This TCR beta chain is drawn from a study of identical twins' blood T cells. Whole-study findings and limits: Even for out-of-frame TCRbeta, twins reportedly shared V gene usage much more than unrelated donors. Top TCRbeta clonotypes were shared more with twin than unrelated donors.

Six healthy women, forming three identical twin pairs, donated samples. This clonotype was seen a few times. Its antigen is currently unknown. The CDR3 spans 14 residues. V shed 2 bases and J shed 5 bases, with 12 bases lying between them. Germline-derived CDR1 and CDR2 are MNHEY and SVGEGT. Both ends of each TCR cDNA library bore sample-specific barcodes. TCRdb fed the 5' RACE reads into MiXCR, producing one record per CDR3 protein. The data show hundreds of thousands of distinct CDR3 sequences, about 28% seen once. This receptor was taken from a woman between 18 and 55 years old in good health. The chain combines TRBV6-2 or TRBV6-3 with TRBJ1-1; D is perhaps TRBD1 (6 bases). Source material: PBMCs. The CDR3 nucleotides read TGTGCCAGCAGTTACCAAGGGGGGAGAACTGAAGCTTTCTTT. The encoded protein is CASSYQGGRTEAFF.